A selection of T cell receptor beta chains follows, all from one sample in a study of blood T cell repertoires in COVID-19. Assay used: immunoSEQ multiplex PCR; TCRdb lists only in-frame clones, some missing. The sample includes around 170,000 clones, 80% of them seen just once. The sample consisted of peripheral blood. The receptors were sampled from a man in his 70s with active or convalescent COVID-19. The CDR3 runs from the conserved cysteine through the conserved F or W. The order of the fields is clone size, J gene, V gene, D gene, CDR3 length, CDR3 protein, CDR3 DNA. The D gene is left open where the match is weak. Not all rows give a size; the values are once, few, many and, for expanded clones, a class.

abundance: once; j_gene: TRBJ2-2; v_gene: TRBV30; d_gene: -; len: 12; CDR3aa: CAWSDNPGELFF; CDR3nt: TGTGCCTGGAGTGATAATCCCGGGGAGCTGTTTTTT
abundance: -; j_gene: TRBJ2-1; v_gene: TRBV7-6; d_gene: TRBD1; len: 16; CDR3aa: CASSRHRDSEGDEQFF; CDR3nt: TGTGCCAGCAGCCGACACCGGGACAGCGAGGGGGATGAGCAGTTCTTC
abundance: -; j_gene: TRBJ1-2; v_gene: TRBV4-3; d_gene: -; len: 14; CDR3aa: CASSQGGTNYGYTF; CDR3nt: TGCGCCAGCAGCCAGGGGGGGACTAACTATGGCTACACCTTC
abundance: -; j_gene: TRBJ1-1; v_gene: TRBV2; d_gene: -; len: 13; CDR3aa: CASSGDMNTEAFF; CDR3nt: TGTGCCAGCAGTGGAGACATGAACACTGAAGCTTTCTTT
abundance: -; j_gene: TRBJ2-2; v_gene: TRBV5-1; d_gene: -; len: 15; CDR3aa: CASSLFGQATGELFF; CDR3nt: TGCGCCAGCAGCTTGTTCGGCCAGGCCACCGGGGAGCTGTTTTTT
abundance: -; j_gene: TRBJ2-5; v_gene: TRBV7-6; d_gene: TRBD2; len: 15; CDR3aa: CASSRLAGGPGTQYF; CDR3nt: TGTGCCAGCAGCCGACTAGCGGGGGGACCGGGGACCCAGTACTTC
abundance: -; j_gene: TRBJ2-2; v_gene: TRBV5-1; d_gene: TRBD2; len: 15; CDR3aa: CASSSGGGNTGELFF; CDR3nt: TGCGCCAGCAGCTCCGGGGGGGGAAACACCGGGGAGCTGTTTTTT
abundance: -; j_gene: TRBJ2-6; v_gene: TRBV12-5; d_gene: -; len: 15; CDR3aa: CASGPDSSGANVLTF; CDR3nt: TGTGCTAGTGGTCCCGACAGCTCTGGGGCCAACGTCCTGACTTTC
abundance: -; j_gene: TRBJ2-7; v_gene: TRBV6-5; d_gene: -; len: 14; CDR3aa: CASRGRGPRSEQYF; CDR3nt: TGTGCCAGCAGGGGGCGGGGGCCCCGGTCCGAGCAGTACTTC
abundance: -; j_gene: TRBJ1-2; v_gene: TRBV25-1; d_gene: -; len: 16; CDR3aa: CASSEWTGGSGYGYTF; CDR3nt: TGTGCCAGCAGTGAATGGACGGGGGGGTCGGGCTATGGCTACACCTTC
abundance: -; j_gene: TRBJ1-2; v_gene: TRBV25-1; d_gene: TRBD1; len: 16; CDR3aa: CASSETGQGADYGYTF; CDR3nt: TGTGCCAGCAGTGAAACTGGACAGGGGGCCGACTATGGCTACACCTTC
abundance: -; j_gene: TRBJ2-3; v_gene: TRBV24-1; d_gene: TRBD1; len: 15; CDR3aa: CATSAPGQHSNTQYF; CDR3nt: TGTGCCACCAGTGCCCCGGGACAGCATTCCAATACGCAGTATTTT